This T cell receptor beta chain was retrieved from a study of response to subunit inactivated influenza vaccine. Study-level points and caveats: New T cells are recruited in small numbers by each seasonal influenza vaccination, according to the authors' suggestion.

Using its own MiXCR run on the RT-PCR reads, TCRdb lists one record per CDR3 protein. The table has around 480,000 distinct CDR3 sequences, about 15% seen once. The CDR3 contains 15 residues. Germline V CDR1 and CDR2: MDHEN, SYDVKM. Germline trimming cut 4 bases from V and 8 bases from J; bases unmatched to any gene: 7. Concerning this clonotype itself: What it recognizes is unknown.

This sample comprised CD4+ T cells sorted from PBMCs, obtained around 25 months after vaccination. The source of this sequence is a man aged 45 to 70 who received an inactivated influenza vaccine. The chain is built from TRBV28 and TRBJ1-4; 10 bases agree with TRBD1. The CDR3 protein is CASSSTGGPAEKLFF. The CDR3 DNA sequence: TGTGCCAGCAGTTCGACAGGGGGCCCGGCGGAAAAACTGTTTTTT.